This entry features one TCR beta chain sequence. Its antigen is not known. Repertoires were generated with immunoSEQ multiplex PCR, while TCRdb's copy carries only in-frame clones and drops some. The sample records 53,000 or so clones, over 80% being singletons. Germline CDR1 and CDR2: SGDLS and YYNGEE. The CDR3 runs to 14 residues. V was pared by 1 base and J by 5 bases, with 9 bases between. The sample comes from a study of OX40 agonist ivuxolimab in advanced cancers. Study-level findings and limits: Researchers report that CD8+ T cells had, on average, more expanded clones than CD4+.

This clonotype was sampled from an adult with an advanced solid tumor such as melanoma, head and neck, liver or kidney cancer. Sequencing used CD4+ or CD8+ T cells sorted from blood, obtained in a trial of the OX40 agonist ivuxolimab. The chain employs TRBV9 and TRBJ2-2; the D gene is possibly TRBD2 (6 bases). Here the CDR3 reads CASSVTSSTGELFF. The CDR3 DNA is TGTGCCAGCAGCGTAACTAGCTCGACCGGGGAGCTGTTTTTT.